This is a list of T cell receptor beta chains from one sample in a study of T cell responses to AZD1222 COVID-19 vaccine. Assay used: immunoSEQ multiplex PCR; TCRdb lists only in-frame clones, some missing. The sample yields approximately 150,000 clones, 93% seen once. The source material was peripheral blood, sampled on day 0 of AZD1222 vaccination. The origin of the receptors is an adult in good health. CDR3s include the opening cysteine and the closing phenylalanine or tryptophan.

>TRBJ2-7|TRBV6-5
CASGERSDSAYF
>TRBJ1-2|TRBV6-5
CASTESGGYRGYTF
>TRBJ1-1|TRBV27
CASSLMVNTEAFF
>TRBJ1-1|TRBV3-1/TRBV3-2
CASSPQGGAEAFF
>TRBJ2-1|TRBV5-4
CASSGWGGNEQFF
>TRBJ2-7|TRBV3-1/TRBV3-2
CASSQVWGRTFHEQYF
>TRBJ2-7|TRBV27
CASSGTSDTYEQYF
>TRBJ1-2|TRBV29-1
CSVGSTGYGYTF
>TRBJ2-7|TRBV5-1
CASSYGTGYEQYF
>TRBJ1-5|TRBV27
CASSSGTGRNQPQHF
>TRBJ1-1|TRBV4-1
CASSQEGWGRATEAFF
>TRBJ2-1|TRBV5-1
CASSLGGTLYNEQFF
>TRBJ1-1|TRBV30
CAWSVWVDTEAFF
>TRBJ2-2|TRBV9
CASTGDRFGTGELFF
>TRBJ1-2|TRBV19
CASSIVPQGRYGYTF
>TRBJ1-4|TRBV21-1
CASSTIDRVWATNEKLFF
>TRBJ2-7|TRBV7-9
CASSDYTGGSYEQYF
>TRBJ1-1|TRBV20-1
CSARGDTAFF
>TRBJ1-4|TRBV2
CAAFGGRGAEKLFF
>TRBJ1-1|TRBV4-2
CASSQGDGGTEAFF
>TRBJ1-2|TRBV4-2
CASSQDPQVPEGYTF
>TRBJ1-5|TRBV7-2
CASSVGSNQPQHF
>TRBJ1-5|TRBV6-2/TRBV6-3
CASSYVANSNQPQHF
>TRBJ1-2|TRBV28
CASLRRALNYGYTF
>TRBJ2-3|TRBV27
CASSLTSSTDTQYF
>TRBJ1-3|TRBV20-1
CSASRGTGNTIYF
>TRBJ1-2|TRBV30
CAWSVLRDRATSNYGYTF
>TRBJ2-7|TRBV21-1
CASSTSSTSGRDYEQYF
>TRBJ2-7|TRBV13
CASSSGLAAGYEQYF
>TRBJ2-1|TRBV13
CASSLGSGGFGEQFF
>TRBJ1-4|TRBV6-6
CASREPGGEEKLFF
>TRBJ2-7|TRBV19
CASSIGQGSYEQYF
>TRBJ1-1|TRBV30
CAWSRANTEAFF
>TRBJ1-2|TRBV6-4
CASSIPRSTVGYTF
>TRBJ2-2|TRBV30
CAWSKGMNTGELFF
>TRBJ2-7|TRBV5-1
CASSLGLAVYEQYF
>TRBJ2-3|TRBV28
CASRLASGSGTDTQYF
>TRBJ2-7|TRBV5-6
CASSLSQGRGEQYF
>TRBJ2-3|TRBV3-1/TRBV3-2
CASSQATSTDTQYF
>TRBJ2-7|TRBV6-5
CASSRLQASYEQYF